The source of this T cell receptor beta chain is a study of Ad26.COV2.S vaccination and SARS-CoV-2 variants. Study-level information: Donor was one of the participants in the Ad26.COV2.S arm of the COV1001 trial.

As to treatment: roughly 20 received Ad26.COV2.S at low or high dose, single or two shots; roughly 5 received placebo; per-sample allocation not given. Repertoires come from day 63 after the first vaccine or placebo injection. Assay used: immunoSEQ multiplex PCR; TCRdb lists only in-frame clones, some missing. Of roughly 300,000 clones listed, 85% to 90% are singletons. Sequencing used peripheral blood, obtained in a trial of Ad26.COV2.S vaccine versus placebo. This clonotype originated in a person between 18 and 65 years old who received the Ad26.COV2.S COVID-19 vaccine or a placebo.

CDR3 loop: CASSVAPTGSEQFF. CDR3 nucleotide sequence: TGTGCCAGCAGCGTAGCTCCAACAGGGAGTGAGCAGTTCTTC. V and J are TRBV9 and TRBJ2-1; a possible D gene is TRBD1 (6 bases). The CDR3 runs to 14 residues. Germline CDR1 and CDR2: SGDLS and YYNGEE. With 0 bases removed from V and 9 bases from J, the gap between germline ends came to 13 bases.